This record concerns one TCR beta chain sequence. No DNA is shown, since the ends of the CDR3 on it are uncertain; the CDR3 is the one TCRdb lists. Including both end residues, the CDR3 is 21 amino acids long. The V gene's germline CDR1 is SNHLY and CDR2 FYNNEI. The data belong to a study of blood T cells in healthy people across ages. Healthy individuals of Caucasian origin from Russia, aged about 6 to 95, served as donors. Isolated PBMCs totaled at least 6 million in each sample. It was with a sample-barcoded 5' primer and a J-beta primer mix that a second PCR of roughly 7 to 11 cycles was run. TCRdb reanalysed the 5' RACE reads using MiXCR and keeps one entry per CDR3 protein. The sample includes around 2 million distinct CDR3 sequences, approximately 40% seen only once; the top ten take more than 20%.

The specimen was blood. This clonotype was obtained from a human donor in good health. The chain recombines TRBV2 with TRBJ2-3; the table's D gene call, TRBD1, was not cross checked with the DNA. This CDR3 reads CASILGDRGYAVFCPSEAQYF.